The 19 T cell receptor beta chains reported below all come from one sample, sequenced in a study of blood T cell repertoires in COVID-19. The method was immunoSEQ multiplex PCR; TCRdb's version includes in-frame clones alone and lacks a portion of them. The sample has 110,000 or so clones, about 85% seen once. Sequencing input: peripheral blood. The origin of the receptors is a man aged 35-49 years with acute or convalescent COVID-19.

The V gene is TRBV5-4, the J gene TRBJ2-1; the match to TRBD1 covers 8 bases. The ends lost 4 bases at V and 9 bases at J; junction bases unmatched: 3. The length of the CDR3 is 12 residues. From germline, CDR1 is SGHNT and CDR2 YYREEE (reference sequence). CDR3 in amino acids: CASSLDRGEQFF. The CDR3 DNA reads as TGTGCCAGCAGCCTTGACAGGGGTGAGCAGTTCTTC.

The V gene is TRBV24-1, the J gene TRBJ2-2, with 7 bases that match TRBD1. The V gene's germline CDR1 is KGHDR and CDR2 SFDVKD. The length of the CDR3 is 14 residues. Trimming took 6 bases from V and 5 from J; bases not matched to a gene: 5. The CDR3 DNA is TGTGCCACCAGTCGGACAGGACAAACCGGGGAGCTGTTTTTT. Translated, it gives CATSRTGQTGELFF.

The chain employs TRBV19 and TRBJ2-7, with TRBD1 identical over 12 bases. This CDR3 is 14 amino acids long. The J segment lost 6 bases and the V segment lost 4 bases, leaving 4 bases of the junction unmatched. CDR1 and CDR2 from the germline V gene are LNHDA and SQIVND (reference sequence). CDR3 nucleotides: TGTGCCAGTAGTACCGGGACAGGGGGCAGCGAGCAGTACTTC. As protein: CASSTGTGGSEQYF.

The gene calls are TRBV18 and TRBJ1-2; no reliable D call. Trimming took off 3 bases at V and 2 bases at J, with 19 bases between the two ends. CDR1 and CDR2 (germline): KGHSH, LQKENI. The CDR3 loop spans 17 amino acids. Written as DNA, the CDR3 is TGTGCCAGCTCACCCCCACTTAGGAGCGAATGGAACTATGGCTACACCTTC. Protein sequence: CASSPPLRSEWNYGYTF.

The chain has TRBV9 and TRBJ1-3, with a weak D call TRBD1 (5 bases). Per the germline V gene, CDR1 is SGDLS and CDR2 is YYNGEE. CDR3 length equals 16 residues. Trimming took off 4 bases at V and 4 bases at J, with 18 bases between the two ends. The CDR3 sequence is CASSLGTRSGGNTIYF. The CDR3 DNA follows: TGTGCCAGCAGCCTAGGGACTCGCTCCGGGGGAAACACCATATATTTT. The full variable domain, rest sourced from reference TRBV9 and TRBJ1-3, is DSGVTQTPKHLITATGQRVTLRCSPRSGDLSVYWYQQSLDQGLQFLIQYYNGEERAKGNILERFSAQQFPDLHSELNLSSLELGDSALYFCASSLGTRSGGNTIYFGEGSWLTVV.

The chain links TRBV7-2 to TRBJ1-3; tentative D call: TRBD1 (5 bases). CDR3 length: 15 amino acids. Germline V lookup: CDR1 SGHTA, CDR2 FQGNSA. The ends were cut back, 2 bases at V and 2 bases at J, with 10 bases in the middle. The CDR3 nucleotides are TGTGCCAGCAGCTTATTTCCAGGGCCTGGAAACACCATATATTTT. This codes for CASSLFPGPGNTIYF.

The chain couples TRBV19 to TRBJ1-2, with D possibly TRBD1 on 6 matching bases. The CDR3 runs to 14 residues. Germline loops: CDR1 LNHDA, CDR2 SQIVND (reference sequence). The V end was cut by 3 bases, the J end by 2 bases, with 10 bases between. The CDR3: CASSIPGVNYGYTF. The CDR3 coding sequence is TGTGCCAGTAGTATTCCAGGGGTGAACTATGGCTACACCTTC. Filled out from reference TRBV19 and TRBJ1-2, the complete variable domain reads DGGITQSPKYLFRKEGQNVTLSCEQNLNHDAMYWYRQDPGQGLRLIYYSQIVNDFQKGDIAEGYSVSREKKESFPLTVTSAQKNPTAFYLCASSIPGVNYGYTFGSGTRLTVV.

The chain couples TRBV19 to TRBJ1-4; tentatively, D is TRBD1 (6 bases). Trimming cost V 4 bases and J 3 bases, with 12 bases left between them. The CDR3 extends over 15 amino acids. Germline CDR1 is LNHDA and CDR2 is SQIVND (reference sequence). The CDR3 loop reads CASSTNRAANEKLFF. As DNA, the CDR3 is TGTGCCAGTAGTACCAACAGGGCGGCTAATGAAAAACTGTTTTTT. Filled out from reference TRBV19 and TRBJ1-4, the complete variable domain reads DGGITQSPKYLFRKEGQNVTLSCEQNLNHDAMYWYRQDPGQGLRLIYYSQIVNDFQKGDIAEGYSVSREKKESFPLTVTSAQKNPTAFYLCASSTNRAANEKLFFGSGTQLSVL.

The V gene is TRBV5-1, the J gene TRBJ2-2; D is perhaps TRBD2 (6 bases). Trimming took 0 bases from V and 5 from J, leaving 17 bases between them. CDR1 and CDR2 from the germline V gene are SGHRS and YFSETQ. The CDR3 covers 17 residues. The CDR3 nucleotides read TGCGCCAGCAGCTTGGACCCGCAGGGAGCGGGTACCGGGGAGCTGTTTTTT. Residues: CASSLDPQGAGTGELFF.

This chain links TRBV15 with TRBJ2-3, with 8 bases identical to TRBD1. The CDR3 is 14 amino acids. Losses at the gene ends were 0 bases for V and 4 bases for J; bases not matched to a gene: 0. Germline V gene lookup returns CDR1 LNHNV and CDR2 YYDKDF (reference sequence). The CDR3 bases are TGTGCCACCAGCAGAGAGACAGGGGCAGATACGCAGTATTTT. This encodes CATSRETGADTQYF.

A single count supports this clone. V gene TRBV6-5 combines with J gene TRBJ2-5; TRBD1 matches 8 bases. The V gene's germline CDR1 is MNHEY and CDR2 SVGAGI. V lost 2 bases, J lost 5 bases, and 7 bases stayed unmatched. The CDR3 totals 15 residues. CDR3 DNA sequence: TGTGCCAGCAGTTACCCCCAGGGGGCGAGGGAGACCCAGTACTTC. It codes for CASSYPQGARETQYF.

The chain joins TRBV15 to TRBJ2-5; 7 positions agree with TRBD1. Germline V lookup: CDR1 LNHNV, CDR2 YYDKDF (reference sequence). Trimming took 0 bases from V and 5 from J; bases not matched to a gene: 9. The CDR3 totals 16 residues. CDR3 nucleotide sequence: TGTGCCACCAGCAGAGACCTACGGACAGGTTTGGAGACCCAGTACTTC. It is translated as CATSRDLRTGLETQYF. The variable domain in full, completed from reference TRBV15 and TRBJ2-5, reads DAMVIQNPRYQVTQFGKPVTLSCSQTLNHNVMYWYQQKSSQAPKLLFHYYDKDFNNEADTPDNFQSRRPNTSFCFLDIRSPGLGDTAMYLCATSRDLRTGLETQYFGPGTRLLVL.

The rearrangement links TRBV14 to TRBJ2-2; D gene uncertain. Trimming took 4 bases from V and 1 from J, leaving 10 bases between them. The germline CDR1 and CDR2 sequences are SGHDN and FVKESK. CDR3 length: 15 residues. As DNA, the CDR3 is TGTGCCAGCAGCCCTAGAGTCCGGAACACCGGGGAGCTGTTTTTT. It translates to CASSPRVRNTGELFF.

The rearrangement links TRBV4-1 to TRBJ2-3, with 9 bases that match TRBD1. CDR3 length equals 17 residues. J gave up 6 bases and V 4 bases, and 14 bases lay outside the gene matches. Germline assignment: CDR1 MGHRA and CDR2 YSYEKL. The CDR3 spells CASSRKGPGQGGDTQYF. The CDR3 coding sequence is TGCGCCAGCAGCCGAAAGGGGCCGGGACAGGGAGGTGATACGCAGTATTTT.

V is TRBV5-1 and J is TRBJ2-3; D is perhaps TRBD2 (5 bases). V lost 4 bases to trimming and J lost 6 bases, with 9 bases between them. This CDR3 has 12 residues. In germline, CDR1 is SGHRS, CDR2 YFSETQ. The CDR3 spells CASSLPGDTQYF. CDR3 nucleotide sequence: TGCGCCAGCAGCCTCCCGGGGGATACGCAGTATTTT.

This clone was seen a few times. CDR3 sequence: CASSPWTGRDTIYF. In DNA, the CDR3 is TGTGCCAGCAGCCCTTGGACAGGGCGGGACACCATATATTTT. This sequence joins TRBV14 and TRBJ1-3, with 8 nucleotides matching TRBD1. The length of the CDR3 is 14 residues. V shed 4 bases and J 8 bases; nucleotides not matched to a gene: 7. CDR1 and CDR2 (germline): SGHDN, FVKESK.

This chain joins TRBV5-8 and TRBJ2-1; 9 positions agree with TRBD2. CDR3 length: 15 residues. Germline assignment: CDR1 SGHTS and CDR2 YDEGEE. The V and J ends lost 4 bases and 0 bases, in that order; junction bases with no gene match: 2. The CDR3 spells CASSGGGASYNEQFF. The DNA for the CDR3 is TGTGCCAGCAGCGGCGGGGGGGCCTCCTACAATGAGCAGTTCTTC.

CDR3 sequence (DNA): TGCGCCAGCAGGAAGGGAGGGAGCACAGATACGCAGTATTTT. Amino acids: CASRKGGSTDTQYF. This chain joins TRBV5-1 and TRBJ2-3; 7 positions agree with TRBD2. In germline, CDR1 is SGHRS, CDR2 YFSETQ. With V trimmed by 5 bases and J by 0 bases, 3 bases remained unmatched. The CDR3 loop spans 14 amino acids.

The chain couples TRBV6-2 or TRBV6-3 to TRBJ2-7, with TRBD1 matching 8 bases. Germline V gene lookup returns CDR1 MNHEY and CDR2 SVGEGT. Trimming at V came to 0 bases and at J to 2 bases, leaving 6 bases not matched to a gene. The CDR3 is 16 amino acids. The CDR3 reads CASSYSGQAIPYEQYF. The CDR3 nucleotides are TGTGCCAGCAGTTACTCGGGACAGGCCATTCCCTACGAGCAGTACTTC.